Presented here are 22 T cell receptor beta chains from one specimen sequenced in a study of Graves' ophthalmopathy and Graves' hyperthyroidism (dated by TCRdb to the late 2010s). The sequencing machine was an Illumina HiSeq 2000. For repertoire sequencing, TCR beta CDR3 regions were amplified from RNA transcripts. The first round was an RT-PCR using HTBI primers with the Qiagen OneStep RT-PCR kit, and this first round was followed by a second-round multiplex PCR, then size selection and purification. TCRdb reran the public reads through fastp at Q25 and MiXCR, keeping productive beta chains. CDR3 protein duplicates are merged, each entry listing the most common genes and DNA. The sample table contains roughly 600,000 distinct CDR3 sequences; only one count was recorded for 35% to 40% of them. 3.5% to 4.5% of the sample goes to the ten largest clones. Sequenced material: peripheral blood or thyroid tissue (not recorded which). The receptors derive from an adult man with Graves' hyperthyroidism.

The rearrangement links TRBV20-1 to TRBJ2-7, with a possible D match to TRBD2 (5 bases). Trimming removed 5 bases at V and 4 bases at J, with 12 bases between. The germline gives CDR1 DFQATT, CDR2 SNEGSKA (reference sequence). There are 12 residues in the CDR3. The CDR3, as DNA: TGCAGTGCTGCCGGACTGAGGTACGAGCAGTACTTC. As protein: CSAAGLRYEQYF.

The sample holds many counts of this clonotype. The chain joins TRBV20-1 to TRBJ2-5; tentative D call: TRBD2 (6 bases). The germline gives CDR1 DFQATT, CDR2 SNEGSKA (reference sequence). This CDR3 has 13 residues. Trimming took off 5 bases at V and 5 bases at J, with 15 bases between the two ends. The CDR3 sequence: CSASTSGLETQYF. CDR3 sequence (DNA): TGCAGTGCTTCGACTAGTGGCCTGGAGACCCAGTACTTC.

Comments on this clonotype: At one boundary the junction diverges from the germline segment, which might be a read error. This rearrangement joins TRBV7-3 to TRBJ1-3; 8 bases line up with TRBD1. Germline loops: CDR1 SGHTA, CDR2 FQGTGA. This CDR3 spans 17 amino acids. In nucleotides, the CDR3 is TGCGCCAGCAGCCAAGGACAGGGTTTGGACTCTGGAAACACCATATATTTT. This encodes CASSQGQGLDSGNTIYF.

This clonotype came up many times. The chain couples TRBV6-1 to TRBJ1-5; the match to TRBD1 covers 7 bases. Per the germline V gene, CDR1 is MNHNS and CDR2 is SASEGT. Unmatched junction bases numbered 13, after V lost 2 bases and J lost 6 bases. The CDR3 has 17 residues. The CDR3 reads CASSELGTADVAQPQHF. The CDR3 DNA sequence: TGTGCCAGCAGTGAATTGGGGACAGCCGACGTAGCTCAGCCCCAGCATTTT.

Only a few counts were recorded for this clonotype. The chain carries TRBV6-6 and TRBJ2-7, with a tentative D call TRBD2 (7 bases). The V gene lost 0 bases and the J gene lost 3 bases, with 18 bases spanning the gap. This CDR3 is 17 amino acids long. CDR1 and CDR2 (germline): MNHNY, SVGAGI (reference sequence). The CDR3 DNA reads TGTGCCAGCAGTTACTCGCTGGTGGGAGGGGGTAGCTACGAGCAGTACTTC. It encodes CASSYSLVGGGSYEQYF.

The chain couples TRBV29-1 to TRBJ1-2, with TRBD1 identical over 8 bases. CDR3 length: 13 amino acids. The germline V gene has CDR1 SQVTM and CDR2 ANQGSEA. V shed 6 bases, J shed 10 bases, and the junction held 13 bases outside the gene matches. The CDR3 DNA reads as TGCAGCGTCCAAATCACAGGGGGAACGGTCTACACCTTC. This codes for CSVQITGGTVYTF. Drawing the rest from reference TRBV29-1 and TRBJ1-2, the complete variable domain is SAVISQKPSRDICQRGTSLTIQCQVDSQVTMMFWYRQQPGQSLTLIATANQGSEATYESGFVIDKFPISRPNLTFSTLTVSNMSPEDSSIYLCSVQITGGTVYTFGSGTRLTVV.

The sample holds one count of this clonotype. A much larger clone differs by one base, so this may be a read error. The chain links TRBV10-3 to TRBJ1-2; the D is unclear. The CDR3 totals 16 residues. Germline loops: CDR1 ENHRY, CDR2 SYGVKD. The V gene lost 5 bases and the J gene lost 4 bases, with 20 bases spanning the gap. CDR3 region: CAISYSIGGKVYGYTF. The CDR3 nucleotides read TGTGCCATCAGTTACTCGATTGGAGGGAAGGTCTATGGCTACACCTTC.

This clonotype was detected ten times or more. The rearrangement joins TRBV4-1 to TRBJ2-5, with no clear D. V gave up 2 bases and J gave up 7 bases, with 11 bases separating them. CDR3 size: 13 residues. Per germline, CDR1 MGHRA and CDR2 YSYEKL. CDR3: CASSQILIGTQYF. As DNA, the CDR3 is TGCGCCAGCAGCCAAATTCTAATCGGGACCCAGTACTTC.

This clonotype was detected ten times or more. The CDR3 is CASSLDSGTEAFF. The CDR3 nucleotides read TGTGCCAGCAGCTTAGATTCGGGGACTGAAGCTTTCTTT. The chain combines TRBV7-9 with TRBJ1-1; D uncertain. The length of the CDR3 is 13 residues. V dropped 1 base and J dropped 5 bases, with 8 bases sitting between them. The germline V gene has CDR1 SEHNR and CDR2 FQNEAQ (reference sequence).

The table lists this clonotype with many counts. The chain is built from TRBV12-3 or TRBV12-4 and TRBJ1-6; D not resolved. The CDR3 length is 14 residues. Between the trimmed V and J ends, which lost 2 bases and 5 bases, there was a span of 7 bases. The CDR3 region has the DNA TGTGCCAGCAGTTTACAGGTTCATAATTCACCCCTCCACTTT. This codes for CASSLQVHNSPLHF.

In the case of this clonotype: One base away lies a much larger clone, so this may be a sequencing read error. The chain recombines TRBV25-1 with TRBJ2-7, with unresolved D. The CDR3 covers 14 residues. V was cut by 5 bases and J by 0 bases, with 11 bases left in between. CDR1 is MGHDK and CDR2 is SYGVNS in the germline V gene. The CDR3 here is CASSLPWGSYEQYF. For the CDR3, the DNA is TGTGCCAGCAGTTTGCCGTGGGGCTCCTACGAGCAGTACTTC.

This clonotype has at least ten counts. V is TRBV20-1 and J is TRBJ1-2; D possibly corresponds to TRBD1 (6 bases). Germline values: CDR1 DFQATT, CDR2 SNEGSKA (reference sequence). The CDR3 extends over 14 amino acids. The CDR3 DNA is TGCAGCCCCTTGAAAGTTGGGGGCGACTATGGCTACACCTTC. Its translation: CSPLKVGGDYGYTF.

V is TRBV29-1 and J is TRBJ1-2; D is perhaps TRBD1 (5 bases). Trimming removed 4 bases from V and 3 bases from J, with 18 bases in between. The CDR3 covers 15 residues. Per the germline V gene, CDR1 is SQVTM and CDR2 is ANQGSEA. CDR3 nucleotides: TGCAGCGTTGTTCCGTCAGGGAGTCCTTACTATGGCTACACCTTC. Residues: CSVVPSGSPYYGYTF.

This clonotype has only one observation. The gene calls are TRBV29-1 and TRBJ2-7; D not resolved. The J call may not be correct, given that the DNA end is closer to TRBJ2-4. Germline CDR1 reads SQVTM; CDR2 reads ANQGSEA. This CDR3 has 10 residues. CDR3 loop: CSVEVGIQYF. CDR3 nucleotide sequence: TGCAGCGTTGAAGTGGGCATTCAGTACTTC.

This clonotype has a handful of counts. The chain combines TRBV3-1 with TRBJ2-7; TRBD1 might be the D (6 bases). The germline gives CDR1 LGHDT, CDR2 YNNKEL (reference sequence). There are 15 residues in the CDR3. Trimming took 1 base from V and 3 from J, leaving 13 bases between them. CDR3 DNA: TGTGCCAGCAGCCAAGGACAGGCCGACAGCTACGAGCAGTACTTC. Protein product: CASSQGQADSYEQYF.

This clonotype was found many times. This chain connects TRBV25-1 to TRBJ2-2; the D is unclear. Germline loops: CDR1 MGHDK, CDR2 SYGVNS. V dropped 1 base and J dropped 4 bases, with 7 bases sitting between them. This CDR3 comprises 14 residues. DNA for the CDR3: TGTGCCAGCAGTGAATGGTCGGGCACCGGGGAGCTGTTTTTT. This translates into CASSEWSGTGELFF.

This clonotype has a count of ten or more. V is TRBV27 and J is TRBJ1-6; D ambiguous. The CDR3 runs to 12 residues. CDR1 MNHEY and CDR2 SMNVEV come from the germline V gene (reference sequence). With 3 bases removed from V and 8 bases from J, the gap between germline ends came to 5 bases. The CDR3 DNA follows: TGTGCCAGCAGTTTTAGATATTCACCCCTCCACTTT. Its translation: CASSFRYSPLHF.

This clonotype was detected many times. The chain employs TRBV14 and TRBJ2-2; D may match TRBD1 or TRBD2 (6 bases each). The germline V gene encodes CDR1 SGHDN and CDR2 FVKESK. The CDR3 extends over 16 amino acids. The ends were cut back, 0 bases at V and 7 bases at J, with 15 bases in the middle. CDR3 bases: TGTGCCAGCAGCCAAGATCTTACGGGGGCTGGCGGGGAGCTGTTTTTT. It encodes CASSQDLTGAGGELFF.

This clonotype showed up many times. The chain links TRBV7-8 to TRBJ1-4; the D is unclear. Trimming stripped 0 bases from V and 3 bases from J, with 11 bases between. Germline CDR1 is SGHVS and CDR2 is FQNEAQ. The CDR3 covers 16 residues. The CDR3 region is CASSLASANANEKLFF. CDR3 in DNA: TGTGCCAGCAGCTTAGCGTCGGCAAACGCTAATGAAAAACTGTTTTTT.

J is TRBJ2-7 and V is TRBV7-8, with 13 nucleotides matching TRBD2. The J call is in doubt because the DNA end fits TRBJ2-1 better. The germline V gene encodes CDR1 SGHVS and CDR2 FQNEAQ. This CDR3 region has 17 residues. CDR3 DNA sequence: TGTGCCAGCAGCTTACCTGGACTAGCGGGAGAGTACAATGAGCAGTTCTTC. This codes for CASSLPGLAGEYNEQFF.

This rearrangement joins TRBV19 to TRBJ1-5; D is possibly TRBD1 (5 bases). This CDR3 has 12 residues. The germline V and J ends were trimmed by 5 bases and 9 bases, with 11 bases remaining between them. The germline gives CDR1 LNHDA, CDR2 SQIVND (reference sequence). This CDR3 reads CASSPGDRPQHF. In DNA, the CDR3 is TGTGCCAGTAGTCCGGGGGACCGGCCCCAGCATTTT.

This chain uses TRBV29-1 with TRBJ1-4; D is perhaps TRBD1 (5 bases). Trimming removed 3 bases from V and 6 bases from J, with 17 bases in between. CDR3 length equals 15 residues. Germline CDR1 SQVTM, CDR2 ANQGSEA. CDR3 bases: TGCAGCGTTGACAAAGCGGGGGGAAACGATGAAAAACTGTTTTTT. Encoded protein: CSVDKAGGNDEKLFF.